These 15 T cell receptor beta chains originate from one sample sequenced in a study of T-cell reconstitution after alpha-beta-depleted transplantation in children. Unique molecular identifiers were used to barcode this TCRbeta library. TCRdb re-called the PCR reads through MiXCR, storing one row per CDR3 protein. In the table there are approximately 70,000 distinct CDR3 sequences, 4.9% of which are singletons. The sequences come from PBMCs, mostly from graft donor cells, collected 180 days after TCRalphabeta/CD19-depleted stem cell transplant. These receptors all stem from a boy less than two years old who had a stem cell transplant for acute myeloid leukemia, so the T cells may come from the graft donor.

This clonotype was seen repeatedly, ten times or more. The chain's CDR3 is CASRTGTAVETQYF. In DNA form, the CDR3 reads TGTGCCAGCAGAACTGGGACAGCTGTAGAGACCCAGTACTTC. The chain joins TRBV12-3 or TRBV12-4 to TRBJ2-5; 7 bases are a match to TRBD1. The CDR3 consists of 14 residues. After removal of 6 bases from V and 4 bases from J, the junction contained 8 bases not matched to a gene.

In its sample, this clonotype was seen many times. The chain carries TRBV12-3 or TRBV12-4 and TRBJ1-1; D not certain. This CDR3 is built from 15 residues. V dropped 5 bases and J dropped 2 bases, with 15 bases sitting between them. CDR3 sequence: CASSPRFLRNTEAFF. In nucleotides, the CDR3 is TGTGCCAGCAGTCCCCGATTTCTCAGAAACACTGAAGCTTTCTTT.

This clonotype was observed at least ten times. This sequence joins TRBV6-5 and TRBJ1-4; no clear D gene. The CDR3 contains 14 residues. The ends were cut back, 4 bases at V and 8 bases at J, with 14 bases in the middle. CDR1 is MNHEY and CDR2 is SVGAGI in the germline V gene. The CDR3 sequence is CASSSQPGLEKLFF. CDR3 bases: TGTGCCAGCAGTTCTCAGCCCGGACTGGAAAAACTGTTTTTT.

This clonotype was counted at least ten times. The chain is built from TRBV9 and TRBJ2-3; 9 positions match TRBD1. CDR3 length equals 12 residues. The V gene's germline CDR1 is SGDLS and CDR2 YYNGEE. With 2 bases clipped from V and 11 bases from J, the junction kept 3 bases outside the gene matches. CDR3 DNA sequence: TGTGCCAGCAGCGTGGGACAGGGCTTGCAGTATTTT. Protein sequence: CASSVGQGLQYF.

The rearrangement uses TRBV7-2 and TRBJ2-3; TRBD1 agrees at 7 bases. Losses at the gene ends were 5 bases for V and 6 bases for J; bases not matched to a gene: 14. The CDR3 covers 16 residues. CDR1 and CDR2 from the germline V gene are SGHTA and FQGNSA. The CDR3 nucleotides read TGTGCCAGCAGCAGCGGACTTACAGGGGCTTGGGATACGCAGTATTTT. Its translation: CASSSGLTGAWDTQYF.

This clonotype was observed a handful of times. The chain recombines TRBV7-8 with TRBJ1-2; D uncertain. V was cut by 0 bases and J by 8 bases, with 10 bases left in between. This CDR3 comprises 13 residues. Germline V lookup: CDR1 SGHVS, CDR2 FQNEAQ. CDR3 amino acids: CASSLATLRGYTF. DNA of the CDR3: TGTGCCAGCAGCTTAGCGACCCTCAGAGGCTACACCTTC. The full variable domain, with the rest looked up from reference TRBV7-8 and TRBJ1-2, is GAGVSQSPRYKVAKRGQDVALRCDPISGHVSLFWYQQALGQGPEFLTYFQNEAQLDKSGLPSDRFFAERPEGSVSTLKIQRTQQEDSAVYLCASSLATLRGYTFGSGTRLTVV.

In DNA form, the CDR3 reads TGCGCCAGCAGCTTGGACAGGGAGGGCTACGAGCAGTACGTC. Its translation is CASSLDREGYEQYV. The chain couples TRBV5-1 to TRBJ2-7, with D tentatively TRBD2 (7 bases). V gave up 0 bases and J gave up 3 bases, with 10 bases separating them. CDR3 size: 14 residues. Germline V gives CDR1 SGHRS, CDR2 YFSETQ.

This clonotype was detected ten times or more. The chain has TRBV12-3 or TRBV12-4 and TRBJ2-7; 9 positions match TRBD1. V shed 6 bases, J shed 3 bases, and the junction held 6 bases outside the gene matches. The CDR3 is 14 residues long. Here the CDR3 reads CASRTGQGNYEQYF. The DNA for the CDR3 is TGTGCCAGCAGGACGGGACAGGGTAACTACGAGCAGTACTTC.

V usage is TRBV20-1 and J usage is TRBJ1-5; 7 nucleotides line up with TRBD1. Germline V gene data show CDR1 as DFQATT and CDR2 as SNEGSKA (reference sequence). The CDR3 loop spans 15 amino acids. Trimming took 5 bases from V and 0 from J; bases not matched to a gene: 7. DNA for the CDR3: TGCAGTGCTTCCGGGACAGTCTATAGCAATCAGCCCCAGCATTTT. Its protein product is CSASGTVYSNQPQHF.

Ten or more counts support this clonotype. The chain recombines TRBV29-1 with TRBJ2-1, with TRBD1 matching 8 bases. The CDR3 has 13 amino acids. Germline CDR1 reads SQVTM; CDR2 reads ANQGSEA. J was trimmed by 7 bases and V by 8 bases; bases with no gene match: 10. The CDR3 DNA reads TGCAGCTGCGACAGGGGCTTCCGGAATGAGCAGTTCTTC. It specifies CSCDRGFRNEQFF.

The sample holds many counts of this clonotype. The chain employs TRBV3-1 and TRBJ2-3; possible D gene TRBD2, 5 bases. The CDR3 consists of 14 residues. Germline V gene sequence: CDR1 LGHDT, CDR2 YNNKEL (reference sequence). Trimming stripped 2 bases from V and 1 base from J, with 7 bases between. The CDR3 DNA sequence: TGTGCCAGCAGCCAATGGCGGGGCACAGATACGCAGTATTTT. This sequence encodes CASSQWRGTDTQYF.

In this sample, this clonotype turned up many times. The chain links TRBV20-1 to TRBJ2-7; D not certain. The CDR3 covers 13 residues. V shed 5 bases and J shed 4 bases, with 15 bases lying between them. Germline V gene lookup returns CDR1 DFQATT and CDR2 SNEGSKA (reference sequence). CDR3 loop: CSASGPYLYEQYF. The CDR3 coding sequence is TGCAGTGCTTCCGGGCCATACCTTTACGAGCAGTACTTC.

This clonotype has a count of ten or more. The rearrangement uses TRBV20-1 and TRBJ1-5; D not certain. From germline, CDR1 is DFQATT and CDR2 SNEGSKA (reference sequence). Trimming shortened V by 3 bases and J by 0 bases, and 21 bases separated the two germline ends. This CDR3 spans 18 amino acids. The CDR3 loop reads CSARRSDSSLLSNQPQHF. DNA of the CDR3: TGCAGTGCTAGGCGTTCGGACTCCTCACTCCTTAGCAATCAGCCCCAGCATTTT.

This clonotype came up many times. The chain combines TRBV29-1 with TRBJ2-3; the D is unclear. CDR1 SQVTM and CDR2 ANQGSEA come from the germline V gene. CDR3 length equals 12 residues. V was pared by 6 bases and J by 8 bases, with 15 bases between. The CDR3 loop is CSVLGIRFTQYF. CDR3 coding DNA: TGCAGCGTCCTCGGCATCAGGTTTACGCAGTATTTT.

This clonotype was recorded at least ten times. CDR3 region: CASSQDGAGGTHPYNEQFF. The CDR3 region has the DNA TGCGCCAGCAGCCAAGACGGTGCGGGCGGTACACACCCCTACAATGAGCAGTTCTTC. This rearrangement joins TRBV4-1 to TRBJ2-1, with D perhaps matching TRBD2 (5 bases). CDR3 size: 19 residues. The V gene lost 0 bases and the J gene lost 2 bases, with 20 bases spanning the gap. Germline CDR1 and CDR2: MGHRA and YSYEKL.